Below, 6 T cell receptor beta chains from the same sample are listed, as sequenced in a study of OX40 agonist ivuxolimab in advanced cancers. Profiling relied on immunoSEQ multiplex PCR, and the TCRdb table lists in-frame clones only, not all of them. Counted here are some 70,000 clones, under 90% occurring once; the ten biggest clones make up 0.95% to 1.5%. The source material was CD4+ or CD8+ T cells sorted from blood, sampled in a trial of the OX40 agonist ivuxolimab. These receptors came from an adult with an advanced solid tumor such as melanoma, head and neck, liver or kidney cancer.

This clone came up a few times. J is TRBJ2-7 and V is TRBV18; 7 bases are a match to TRBD1. Trimming removed 6 bases from V and 3 bases from J; junction bases left unmatched: 11. The CDR3 is 15 amino acids. Germline V CDR1 and CDR2: KGHSH, LQKENI. The DNA for the CDR3 is TGTGCCAGCTCGCCTACCGGGGACAGCGGCTACGAGCAGTACTTC. Translating it yields CASSPTGDSGYEQYF.

CDR3 in DNA: TGTGCCAGTAGTATAAGTCCGGGCCTATCCTCTGGAAACACCATATATTTT. This translates into CASSISPGLSSGNTIYF. The chain carries TRBV19 and TRBJ1-3; D remains unclear. Germline CDR1 and CDR2: LNHDA and SQIVND (reference sequence). The CDR3 is made up of 17 amino acids. Trimming removed 2 bases at V and 0 bases at J, with 14 bases between.

In nucleotides, the CDR3 is TGCGCCAGCAGCCAAGTTGACATGGGGCTTGGGGGTGAGCAGTTCTTC. Protein sequence: CASSQVDMGLGGEQFF. The rearrangement links TRBV4-1 to TRBJ2-1, with D perhaps being TRBD1 or TRBD2 (5 bases each). V was shortened by 1 base and J by 9 bases, with 19 bases between the two germline ends. The CDR3 consists of 16 residues. CDR1 is MGHRA and CDR2 is YSYEKL in the germline V gene.

The chain recombines TRBV19 with TRBJ1-6, with a tentative D call TRBD1 (5 bases). This CDR3 is built from 17 residues. Deletions cut 3 bases from V and 9 bases from J, with 21 bases between. The germline V gene encodes CDR1 LNHDA and CDR2 SQIVND (reference sequence). The CDR3 DNA sequence: TGTGCCAGTAGTATGGGGATTCCCGGGACCGTTTTTTCACCCCTCCACTTT. Translated: CASSMGIPGTVFSPLHF.

The CDR3 coding sequence is TGTGCCAGCAGTTACCCCTTCAGTGAGACCCAGTACTTC. This gives the protein CASSYPFSETQYF. The V and J genes are TRBV6-5 and TRBJ2-5; unclear D gene. This CDR3 comprises 13 residues. V gave up 2 bases and J gave up 5 bases, with 9 bases separating them. Germline assignment: CDR1 MNHEY and CDR2 SVGAGI.

The CDR3 DNA reads as TGCAGCGTTTCCGACAAGAATGAGCAGTTCTTC. Residues: CSVSDKNEQFF. The chain couples TRBV29-1 to TRBJ2-1; D not resolved. The V end lost 5 bases, the J end lost 7 bases, and 9 bases lay between the germline ends. The length of the CDR3 is 11 residues. CDR1 and CDR2 (germline): SQVTM, ANQGSEA.